Below are 19 T cell receptor beta chains sequenced from a single sample in a study of blood T cell repertoires in COVID-19. Profiled with immunoSEQ multiplex PCR; TCRdb holds only in-frame clones, not every one. The table lists about 200,000 clones, 85% to 90% of them singletons. Input material: peripheral blood. These receptors came from a human donor in a cohort sampled during active COVID-19.

This clone was seen just once. The chain is built from TRBV10-2 and TRBJ1-2; possibly TRBD1 for D (5 bases). This CDR3 has 13 residues. Germline assignment: CDR1 WSHSY and CDR2 SAAADI. Trimming stripped 7 bases from V and 8 bases from J, with 17 bases between. CDR3 sequence (DNA): TGCGCCAGCACGTCGGGAGGGGCGCAAGGCTACACCTTC. It specifies CASTSGGAQGYTF.

This clone appeared a few times. The CDR3 is CASSQEEERGWHNEQFF. The CDR3 DNA follows: TGTGCCAGCAGCCAAGAGGAGGAGCGGGGATGGCACAATGAGCAGTTCTTC. The chain joins TRBV3-1 (or the pseudogene TRBV3-2) to TRBJ2-1; 7 bases agree with TRBD2. Germline trimming cut 0 bases from V and 5 bases from J; bases unmatched to any gene: 10. The CDR3 length is 17 residues. Looked up from germline, CDR1 is LGHDT and CDR2 is YNNKEL (reference sequence).

The V call is TRBV11-1, the J call TRBJ2-2; D possibly corresponds to TRBD2 (6 bases). This CDR3 has 12 residues. Germline V gene lookup returns CDR1 SGHAT and CDR2 FQDESV (reference sequence). V dropped 7 bases and J dropped 5 bases, with 8 bases sitting between them. CDR3 DNA sequence: TGTGCCAGCACTGGAGGGACCGGGGAGCTGTTTTTT. Translation: CASTGGTGELFF.

The chain is built from TRBV7-6 and TRBJ2-3; 8 nucleotides line up with TRBD2. The CDR3 loop spans 15 amino acids. V gave up 4 bases and J gave up 3 bases; unmatched junction bases: 6. From germline, CDR1 is SGHVS and CDR2 FNYEAQ. The CDR3 nucleotides read TGTGCCAGCAGCTCCGGGACTAGGTTTACAGATACGCAGTATTTT. Residues: CASSSGTRFTDTQYF. The entire variable domain, with the rest obtained from reference TRBV7-6 and TRBJ2-3, is as follows: GAGVSQSPRYKVTKRGQDVALRCDPISGHVSLYWYRQALGQGPEFLTYFNYEAQQDKSGLPNDRFSAERPEGSISTLTIQRTEQRDSAMYRCASSSGTRFTDTQYFGPGTRLTVL.

The chain has TRBV9 and TRBJ2-6, with 9 bases lining up with TRBD1. Germline assignment: CDR1 SGDLS and CDR2 YYNGEE. V gave up 4 bases and J gave up 1 base; unmatched junction bases: 12. This CDR3 has 19 amino acids. The CDR3 region has the DNA TGTGCCAGCAGCCTTGGCGGGGACAGGGTGCTATCTGGGGCCAACGTCCTGACTTTC. Its protein is CASSLGGDRVLSGANVLTF.

V and J are TRBV6-6 and TRBJ1-4; 10 bases fit TRBD1. Trimming took 8 bases from V and 9 from J; bases not matched to a gene: 12. The CDR3 has 15 amino acids. Germline V gene sequence: CDR1 MNHNY, CDR2 SVGAGI (reference sequence). Written as DNA, the CDR3 is TGTGCCAGCGGTGATCCGGGACAGGGGCGGCAAAAACTGTTTTTT. Its translation is CASGDPGQGRQKLFF.

The V call is TRBV5-4, the J call TRBJ1-6, with 9 bases identical to TRBD1. Germline V gene lookup returns CDR1 SGHNT and CDR2 YYREEE (reference sequence). The CDR3 consists of 15 residues. V gave up 0 bases and J gave up 11 bases; unmatched junction bases: 6. The CDR3 protein is CASSLGDRVSAPLHF. The CDR3, as DNA: TGTGCCAGCAGCTTGGGGGACAGGGTAAGCGCACCCCTCCACTTT.

This chain uses TRBV7-2 with TRBJ1-2; 7 nucleotides line up with TRBD1. This CDR3 has 16 amino acids. CDR1 is SGHTA, CDR2 FQGNSA, per germline. After removal of 5 bases from V and 2 bases from J, the junction contained 11 bases not matched to a gene. CDR3 DNA: TGTGCCAGCAGCCTAGGCCGGGACAGAGCCAACTATGGCTACACCTTC. Translating gives CASSLGRDRANYGYTF. The entire variable domain, with the rest obtained from reference TRBV7-2 and TRBJ1-2, is as follows: GAGVSQSPSNKVTEKGKDVELRCDPISGHTALYWYRQSLGQGLEFLIYFQGNSAPDKSGLPSDRFSAERTGGSVSTLTIQRTQQEDSAVYLCASSLGRDRANYGYTFGSGTRLTVV.

The count of this clone is one. The gene calls are TRBV5-5 and TRBJ1-4, with TRBD1 matching 9 bases. The CDR3 is 16 residues long. Trimming took 1 base from V and 4 from J; bases not matched to a gene: 5. Germline loops: CDR1 SGHKS, CDR2 YYEKEE (reference sequence). The chain's CDR3 is CASSLKGTGINEKLFF. CDR3 bases: TGTGCCAGCAGCTTGAAGGGGACAGGGATTAATGAAAAACTGTTTTTT.

The chain is built from TRBV5-1 and TRBJ1-1, with D perhaps matching TRBD1 (5 bases). The CDR3 covers 14 residues. CDR1 SGHRS and CDR2 YFSETQ come from the germline V gene. V was pared by 0 bases and J by 3 bases, with 9 bases between. The DNA of the CDR3 is TGCGCCAGCAGCTTGGCCGGGGGGGACACTGAAGCTTTCTTT. Protein: CASSLAGGDTEAFF. Using reference TRBV5-1 and TRBJ1-1 for the parts outside the CDR3, the full variable domain is KAGVTQTPRYLIKTRGQQVTLSCSPISGHRSVSWYQQTPGQGLQFLFEYFSETQRNKGNFPGRFSGRQFSNSRSEMNVSTLELGDSALYLCASSLAGGDTEAFFGQGTRLTVV.

This chain uses TRBV29-1 with TRBJ2-1; D perhaps matches TRBD2 (5 bases). Per germline, CDR1 SQVTM and CDR2 ANQGSEA. This CDR3 region has 13 residues. V shed 7 bases and J shed 7 bases, with 17 bases lying between them. CDR3 in DNA: TGCAGCGCTTCACCGGGTGGGAGAAATGAGCAGTTCTTC. This translates into CSASPGGRNEQFF.

This clone showed up just once. The chain couples TRBV7-8 to TRBJ2-7; 7 bases map to TRBD1. Trimming at V came to 5 bases and at J to 4 bases, leaving 8 bases not matched to a gene. Germline lookup yields CDR1 SGHVS and CDR2 FQNEAQ. The CDR3 is made up of 14 amino acids. CDR3 residues: CASSIGQALYEQYF. The DNA of the CDR3 is TGTGCCAGCAGCATCGGACAGGCGCTTTACGAGCAGTACTTC.

V is TRBV4-1 and J is TRBJ1-2; no definite D call. CDR1 and CDR2 (germline): MGHRA, YSYEKL. The CDR3 loop spans 16 amino acids. The V end lost 0 bases, the J end lost 4 bases, and 15 bases lay between the germline ends. CDR3 sequence: CASSQDSSGRLYGYTF. CDR3 coding DNA: TGCGCCAGCAGCCAAGATTCTTCCGGGAGGCTCTATGGCTACACCTTC.

The chain couples TRBV24-1 to TRBJ2-5; 11 bases align to TRBD2. V shed 3 bases and J 5 bases; nucleotides not matched to a gene: 10. CDR1 is KGHDR, CDR2 SFDVKD, per germline. This CDR3 is built from 17 residues. The CDR3 DNA follows: TGTGCCACCAGTGATCCGGGCCTAGCGGGAGGTAGGGAGACCCAGTACTTC. Translating it yields CATSDPGLAGGRETQYF.

This chain links TRBV9 with TRBJ2-5; 9 bases match TRBD2. The CDR3 length is 17 residues. The junction had 11 bases not matched to a gene; V was cut back by 0 bases and J by 5 bases. Germline V gene lookup returns CDR1 SGDLS and CDR2 YYNGEE. CDR3 region: CASSVGRGGRASETQYF. The DNA for the CDR3 is TGTGCCAGCAGCGTAGGTAGGGGCGGGAGGGCATCTGAGACCCAGTACTTC. The whole variable domain, filled in from reference TRBV9 and TRBJ2-5, reads DSGVTQTPKHLITATGQRVTLRCSPRSGDLSVYWYQQSLDQGLQFLIQYYNGEERAKGNILERFSAQQFPDLHSELNLSSLELGDSALYFCASSVGRGGRASETQYFGPGTRLLVL.

The chain employs TRBV15 and TRBJ2-3, with a possible D match to TRBD2 (6 bases). Trimming removed 5 bases at V and 4 bases at J, with 10 bases between. The CDR3 length is 13 residues. CDR1 is LNHNV, CDR2 YYDKDF, per germline (reference sequence). CDR3 sequence: CATSFWRADTQYF. CDR3 sequence (DNA): TGTGCCACCAGCTTTTGGAGGGCAGATACGCAGTATTTT.

This clone was counted a single time. This chain links TRBV19 with TRBJ2-5; 8 positions agree with TRBD2. Germline V gene data show CDR1 as LNHDA and CDR2 as SQIVND (reference sequence). Trimming cost V 4 bases and J 3 bases; bases outside gene matches: 7. This CDR3 has 15 residues. The CDR3 spells CASSTGGLIEETQYF. In DNA, the CDR3 is TGTGCCAGTAGTACGGGGGGGCTGATTGAAGAGACCCAGTACTTC.

This rearrangement joins TRBV3-1 (or the pseudogene TRBV3-2) to TRBJ1-2; 8 bases agree with TRBD1. Germline loops: CDR1 LGHDT, CDR2 YNNKEL (reference sequence). Germline trimming cut 4 bases from V and 4 bases from J; bases unmatched to any gene: 5. The CDR3 covers 14 residues. CDR3 sequence (DNA): TGTGCCAGCAGCCCCGACACAGGGGGCTATGGCTACACCTTC. Protein sequence: CASSPDTGGYGYTF.

This chain uses TRBV13 with TRBJ2-7; 8 bases fit TRBD2. The CDR3 extends over 15 amino acids. The germline CDR1 and CDR2 sequences are PRHDT and FYEKMQ (reference sequence). V lost 5 bases, J lost 0 bases, and 6 bases stayed unmatched. The CDR3 here is CASSGSSGNSYEQYF. The CDR3, as DNA: TGTGCCAGCAGCGGAAGTAGCGGGAACTCCTACGAGCAGTACTTC.